A single sample gave rise to the 2 T cell receptor beta chains below, sequenced in a study of blood T cells in healthy people across ages (dated by TCRdb to about 2015). Preparation of the library involved 5' RACE. Sequencing instrument: Illumina HiSeq 2500. A second roughly 6 to 11 cycle PCR used a sample-barcoded 5' primer and a J-beta primer mix. TCRdb reanalyzed the raw reads on its own, using fastp at Q25 for trimming and MiXCR for clone calling, and kept in-frame beta chains. Rows with one shared CDR3 protein collapse into an entry with the most common genes and DNA. The sample includes approximately 810,000 distinct CDR3 sequences, with 29% observed a single time. The ten largest clones capture around 16% of the sample. Specimen: blood. These receptor sequences come from a woman over 75 in good health.

V usage is TRBV20-1 and J usage is TRBJ2-6; D unclear. Trimming removed 6 bases from V and 4 bases from J, with 13 bases in between. Germline V CDR1 and CDR2: DFQATT, SNEGSKA (reference sequence). The CDR3 length is 14 residues. The CDR3: CSAVMTPGANVLTF. The CDR3 DNA sequence: TGCAGTGCCGTGATGACCCCAGGGGCCAACGTCCTGACTTTC.

The CDR3 DNA follows: TGTGCCAGCAGCACCCAACAGGGGCAGGGCTATGGCTACACCTTC. It encodes CASSTQQGQGYGYTF. The V call is TRBV7-2, the J call TRBJ1-2, with 7 bases lining up with TRBD1. CDR1 is SGHTA, CDR2 FQGNSA, per germline. With V trimmed by 5 bases and J by 4 bases, 10 bases remained unmatched. This CDR3 is 15 amino acids long.